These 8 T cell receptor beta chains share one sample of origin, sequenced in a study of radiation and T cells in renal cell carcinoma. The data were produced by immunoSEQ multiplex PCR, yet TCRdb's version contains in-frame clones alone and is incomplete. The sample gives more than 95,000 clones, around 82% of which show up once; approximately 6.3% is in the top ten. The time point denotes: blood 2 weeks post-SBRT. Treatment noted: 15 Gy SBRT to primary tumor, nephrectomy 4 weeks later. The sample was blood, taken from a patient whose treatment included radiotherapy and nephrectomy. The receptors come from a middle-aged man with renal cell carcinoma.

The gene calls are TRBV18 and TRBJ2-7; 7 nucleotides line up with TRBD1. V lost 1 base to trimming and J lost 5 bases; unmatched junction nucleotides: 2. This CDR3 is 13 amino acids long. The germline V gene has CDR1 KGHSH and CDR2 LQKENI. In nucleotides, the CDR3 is TGTGCCAGCTCACCACAGGGGGCAAACGAGCAGTACTTC. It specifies CASSPQGANEQYF.

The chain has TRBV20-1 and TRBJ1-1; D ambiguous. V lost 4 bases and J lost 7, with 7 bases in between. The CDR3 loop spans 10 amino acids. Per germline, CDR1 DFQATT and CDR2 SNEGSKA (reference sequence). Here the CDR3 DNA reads TGCAGTGCTAAGGGTTTTGAAGCTTTCTTT. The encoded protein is CSAKGFEAFF.

CDR3 nucleotide sequence: TGTGCCAGCAGCTTAGATCCGGCGGGAACTGGAAACACCATATATTTT. Residues: CASSLDPAGTGNTIYF. The chain links TRBV7-2 to TRBJ1-3; D unclear. This CDR3 region has 16 residues. Germline V gene sequence: CDR1 SGHTA, CDR2 FQGNSA. The V gene lost 1 base and the J gene lost 2 bases, with 12 bases spanning the gap.

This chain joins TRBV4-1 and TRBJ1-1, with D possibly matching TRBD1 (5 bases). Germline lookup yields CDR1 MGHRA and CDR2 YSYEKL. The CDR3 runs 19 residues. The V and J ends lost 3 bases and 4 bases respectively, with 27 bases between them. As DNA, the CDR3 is TGCGCCAGCAGCCATGGGTCAACCTCAGGGATCGGGGGGGGCACTGAAGCTTTCTTT. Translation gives CASSHGSTSGIGGGTEAFF.

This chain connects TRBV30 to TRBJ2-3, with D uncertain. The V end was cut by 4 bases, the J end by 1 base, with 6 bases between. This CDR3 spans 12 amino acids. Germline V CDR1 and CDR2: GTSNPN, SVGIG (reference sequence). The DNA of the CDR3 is TGTGCCTGGAATTCAGGCACAGATACGCAGTATTTT. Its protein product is CAWNSGTDTQYF.

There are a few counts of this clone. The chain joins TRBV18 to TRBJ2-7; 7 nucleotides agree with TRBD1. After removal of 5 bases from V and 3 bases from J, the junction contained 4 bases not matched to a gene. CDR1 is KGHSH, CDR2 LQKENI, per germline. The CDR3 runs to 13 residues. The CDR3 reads CASSSGQLYEQYF. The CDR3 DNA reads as TGTGCCAGCTCATCGGGACAGCTCTACGAGCAGTACTTC.

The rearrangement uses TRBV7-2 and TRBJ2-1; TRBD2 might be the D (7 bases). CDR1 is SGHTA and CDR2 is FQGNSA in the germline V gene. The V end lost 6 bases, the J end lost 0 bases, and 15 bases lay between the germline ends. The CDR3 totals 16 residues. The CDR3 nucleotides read TGTGCCAGCAGGGGAGGGGGGACCGGCTCCTACAATGAGCAGTTCTTC. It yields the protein CASRGGGTGSYNEQFF. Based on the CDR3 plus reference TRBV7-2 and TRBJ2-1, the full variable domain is GAGVSQSPSNKVTEKGKDVELRCDPISGHTALYWYRQSLGQGLEFLIYFQGNSAPDKSGLPSDRFSAERTGGSVSTLTIQRTQQEDSAVYLCASRGGGTGSYNEQFFGPGTRLTVL.

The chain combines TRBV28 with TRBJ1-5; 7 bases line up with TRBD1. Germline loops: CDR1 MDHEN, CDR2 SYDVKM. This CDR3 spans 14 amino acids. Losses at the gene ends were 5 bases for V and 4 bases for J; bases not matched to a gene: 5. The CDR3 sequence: CASSPQQGNQPQHF. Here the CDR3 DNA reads TGTGCCAGCAGTCCTCAACAGGGGAATCAGCCCCAGCATTTT.